This T cell receptor beta chain was identified during a study of Ad26.COV2.S vaccination and SARS-CoV-2 variants. Study context: A participant enrolled in the COV1001 Ad26.COV2.S trial arm provided the sample. Regarding the study as a whole: Spike-specific responses of CD8+ and CD4+ T cells were reported to display substantial breadth after vaccination.

The CDR3 sequence is 16 residues long. Profiling relied on immunoSEQ multiplex PCR, and the TCRdb table lists in-frame clones only, not all of them. The sample has hundreds of thousands of clones, roughly 89% seen once; the top ten hold 2% to 3%. Sample treatment: around 19 received Ad26.COV2.S at low or high dose, single or two shots; a few received placebo; per-sample allocation not given. Each sample was drawn 63 days after the first injection (of vaccine or placebo). As to this clone: Its antigen is not identified.

This TCR came from a person aged 18-60 years who received the Ad26.COV2.S COVID-19 vaccine or a placebo. This chain joins TRBV21-1 and TRBJ2-5; TRBD1, the D gene given by the table, was not confirmed from the DNA. TRBV21-1 is tagged as a pseudogene. The material sequenced was peripheral blood, taken in a trial of Ad26.COV2.S vaccine versus placebo. CDR3 DNA sequence: TGTGCCACTAAGCATCCGGGACAGGGGATTCTAGAGACCCAGTACTTC. Encoded protein: CATKHPGQGILETQYF.